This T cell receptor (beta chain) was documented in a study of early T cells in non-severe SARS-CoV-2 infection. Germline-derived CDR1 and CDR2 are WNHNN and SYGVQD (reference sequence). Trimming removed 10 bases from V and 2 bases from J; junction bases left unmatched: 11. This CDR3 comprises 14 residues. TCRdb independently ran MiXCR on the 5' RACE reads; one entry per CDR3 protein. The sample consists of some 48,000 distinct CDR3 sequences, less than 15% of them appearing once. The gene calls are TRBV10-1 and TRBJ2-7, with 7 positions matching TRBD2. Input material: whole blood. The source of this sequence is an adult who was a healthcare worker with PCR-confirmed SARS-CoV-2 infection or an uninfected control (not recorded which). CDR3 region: CATSREGLPYEQYF. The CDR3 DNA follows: TGCGCCACCTCAAGGGAGGGCCTGCCCTACGAGCAGTACTTC.